This note documents a single T cell receptor beta chain sequence. This sample was included in a study of response to subunit inactivated influenza vaccine. CDR3 size: 14 residues. V gave up 7 bases and J gave up 2 bases, with 14 bases separating them. Germline V gene sequence: CDR1 LNHDA, CDR2 SQIVND (reference sequence). Via MiXCR, TCRdb re-called the RT-PCR reads, giving one row per CDR3 protein. This table has about 540,000 distinct CDR3 sequences, roughly 23% appearing once. The same data also went into a second study, on T cells expressing NK-cell markers. That paper notes: Synthesis of TCR beta cDNA relied on 5'RACE template switching carrying UMIs.

The chain links TRBV19 to TRBJ2-5; D remains ambiguous. The source is a man aged 50-60 years who received an inactivated influenza vaccine. This specimen consisted of CD4+ T cells sorted from PBMCs, obtained approximately 12 days after vaccination. The DNA of the CDR3 is TGTGCCAGTAATGGCGAAGGCTTTCAAGAGACCCAGTACTTC. This translates into CASNGEGFQETQYF.